These 26 T cell receptor beta chains were all obtained from the same sample, sequenced in a study of radiation and T cells in renal cell carcinoma. Specified time point: blood 4 weeks post-SBRT, at nephrectomy. Specified treatment: 15 Gy SBRT to primary tumor, nephrectomy 4 weeks later. TCRdb keeps only in-frame clones here, not all; method: immunoSEQ multiplex PCR. The sample has 150,000 to 200,000 clones; roughly 90% are singletons. Source: blood, taken from a patient whose treatment included radiotherapy and nephrectomy. The receptors originated from a woman between 45 and 60 years old with renal cell carcinoma.

The chain recombines TRBV4-2 with TRBJ1-4, with 8 bases matching TRBD1. This CDR3 region has 14 residues. V shed 0 bases, J shed 7 bases, and the junction held 1 base outside the gene matches. Germline CDR1 and CDR2: LGHNA and YNFKEQ. The DNA of the CDR3 is TGTGCCAGCAGCCAAGACAGGGGGCGTGAAAAACTGTTTTTT. Translated, it gives CASSQDRGREKLFF.

This clone showed up just once. The rearrangement links TRBV7-3 to TRBJ1-6; the D is unclear. Germline V gene data show CDR1 as SGHTA and CDR2 as FQGTGA. Trimming removed 2 bases at V and 6 bases at J, with 5 bases between. This CDR3 contains 13 residues. In nucleotides, the CDR3 is TGTGCCAGCAGCTTAGACCGTAATTCACCCCTCCACTTT. This gives the protein CASSLDRNSPLHF.

This clone was recorded once. The chain employs TRBV7-9 and TRBJ2-5; maybe TRBD2 (5 bases). Trimming removed 3 bases from V and 10 bases from J, with 15 bases in between. CDR3 length: 13 residues. Germline V CDR1 and CDR2: SEHNR, FQNEAQ (reference sequence). CDR3 nucleotides: TGTGCCAGCAGCTTGGTCGGGTCAGAGGGCCAGTACTTC. Translation: CASSLVGSEGQYF.

The CDR3 nucleotides are TGTGCCAGCACCACTAGCGGGGGGGCAGATACGCAGTATTTT. The encoded protein is CASTTSGGADTQYF. This rearrangement joins TRBV6-1 to TRBJ2-3; 13 bases are a match to TRBD2. CDR1 MNHNS and CDR2 SASEGT come from the germline V gene. V lost 7 bases, J lost 4 bases, and 2 bases stayed unmatched. There are 14 residues in the CDR3.

V usage is TRBV9 and J usage is TRBJ2-3; perhaps TRBD2 as D (6 bases). CDR1 is SGDLS, CDR2 YYNGEE, per germline. Trimming took 3 bases from V and 4 from J, leaving 6 bases between them. This CDR3 spans 12 amino acids. The CDR3 here is CASSGDSDTQYF. In DNA, the CDR3 is TGTGCCAGCAGCGGGGACTCAGATACGCAGTATTTT.

The chain is built from TRBV11-3 and TRBJ2-1; D unresolved. This CDR3 is 16 amino acids long. Looked up from germline, CDR1 is SGHNT and CDR2 is YENEEA. The ends were cut back, 3 bases at V and 0 bases at J, with 12 bases in the middle. DNA of the CDR3: TGTGCCAGCAGCTTGGGGTCGGCGGCCTCCTACAATGAGCAGTTCTTC. Translated, it gives CASSLGSAASYNEQFF.

This clone was observed a few times. CDR3 in amino acids: CASSGIEFTGYTF. DNA for the CDR3: TGTGCCAGCAGTGGAATTGAGTTTACCGGCTACACCTTC. The chain has TRBV2 and TRBJ1-2; D is uncertain. The germline V gene has CDR1 SNHLY and CDR2 FYNNEI. Trimming cost V 4 bases and J 8 bases, with 14 bases left between them. The CDR3 extends over 13 amino acids.

V is TRBV14 and J is TRBJ1-2; tentatively, D is TRBD1 (6 bases). V was cut by 4 bases and J by 1 base, with 7 bases left in between. Germline-derived CDR1 and CDR2 are SGHDN and FVKESK. The CDR3 loop spans 13 amino acids. In DNA, the CDR3 is TGTGCCAGCAGCCGACAGGTTAACTATGGCTACACCTTC. Residues: CASSRQVNYGYTF.

The gene calls are TRBV27 and TRBJ2-1; a weak D match, TRBD1 (5 bases). Trimming took 2 bases from V and 4 from J, leaving 12 bases between them. Germline CDR1 MNHEY, CDR2 SMNVEV (reference sequence). The CDR3 loop spans 15 amino acids. In DNA form, the CDR3 reads TGTGCCAGCAGTTTAGCAGGGTCCATGTACAATGAGCAGTTCTTC. Translation gives CASSLAGSMYNEQFF.

The rearrangement joins TRBV19 to TRBJ1-5; 11 nucleotides line up with TRBD1. Losses at the gene ends were 6 bases for V and 4 bases for J; bases not matched to a gene: 2. CDR3 length: 14 residues. The germline V gene encodes CDR1 LNHDA and CDR2 SQIVND (reference sequence). The CDR3 reads CASSGTGGNQPQHF. CDR3 nucleotide sequence: TGTGCCAGTAGCGGGACAGGGGGAAATCAGCCCCAGCATTTT.

In this sample, this clone turned up once. This sequence joins TRBV18 and TRBJ1-4; 7 bases align to TRBD1. The trim removed 0 bases at V and 0 bases at J, leaving 7 bases unmatched. This CDR3 region has 18 residues. Germline V CDR1 and CDR2: KGHSH, LQKENI. CDR3 loop: CASSPPTGQSATNEKLFF. The CDR3 coding sequence is TGTGCCAGCTCACCACCCACGGGACAGTCTGCAACTAATGAAAAACTGTTTTTT.

The V call is TRBV6-5, the J call TRBJ1-4; no reliable D call. V was trimmed by 5 bases and J by 8 bases, leaving 18 bases between them. This CDR3 region has 15 residues. CDR1 is MNHEY, CDR2 SVGAGI, per germline. The CDR3 reads CASSRTREGWEKLFF. CDR3 bases: TGTGCCAGCAGTCGGACCCGAGAGGGATGGGAAAAACTGTTTTTT.

Only a few counts were recorded for this clone. The rearrangement uses TRBV29-1 and TRBJ2-2; D is uncertain. The CDR3 consists of 12 residues. The V and J ends lost 2 bases and 6 bases respectively, with 7 bases between them. The germline V gene has CDR1 SQVTM and CDR2 ANQGSEA. The CDR3, as DNA: TGCAGCGTTGAACGTCTAGCCGGGGAGCTGTTTTTT. Its protein is CSVERLAGELFF.

The chain links TRBV9 to TRBJ1-6; the D gene is possibly TRBD1 (6 bases). The CDR3 has 14 amino acids. The V end lost 3 bases, the J end lost 7 bases, and 11 bases lay between the germline ends. Germline CDR1 reads SGDLS; CDR2 reads YYNGEE. The CDR3, as DNA: TGTGCCAGCAGCGCCCGACAGGCGAATTCACCCCTCCACTTT. It specifies CASSARQANSPLHF.

The count of this clone is one. J is TRBJ2-2 and V is TRBV5-4, with 9 bases identical to TRBD1. CDR1 is SGHNT, CDR2 YYREEE, per germline (reference sequence). The J segment lost 1 base and the V segment lost 4 bases, leaving 5 bases of the junction unmatched. The CDR3 spans 16 residues. CDR3: CASSTRQGVNTGELFF. CDR3 DNA: TGTGCCAGCAGCACCCGACAGGGGGTGAACACCGGGGAGCTGTTTTTT.

This chain connects TRBV19 to TRBJ2-1; no definite D call. This CDR3 is 11 amino acids long. CDR1 is LNHDA and CDR2 is SQIVND in the germline V gene (reference sequence). V was pared by 7 bases and J by 8 bases, with 9 bases between. The CDR3 DNA reads TGTGCCAGTACGCAGGAATATGAGCAGTTCTTC. Translation: CASTQEYEQFF.

This chain uses TRBV15 with TRBJ2-7; D gene uncertain. Trimming stripped 6 bases from V and 1 base from J, with 13 bases between. The CDR3 is 14 residues long. The germline gives CDR1 LNHNV, CDR2 YYDKDF (reference sequence). Written as DNA, the CDR3 is TGTGCCACCAGGAAGTCCAGTTGGTCCTACGAGCAGTACTTC. It is translated as CATRKSSWSYEQYF.

V is TRBV9 and J is TRBJ2-3, with TRBD2 matching over 9 bases. The germline gives CDR1 SGDLS, CDR2 YYNGEE. This CDR3 is built from 20 residues. The V gene end was trimmed by 0 bases and the J gene end by 0 bases; junction bases not matched to a gene: 14. The CDR3 loop is CASSVGPGGSGGLSTDTQYF. CDR3 in DNA: TGTGCCAGCAGCGTAGGCCCAGGAGGTAGCGGGGGCCTAAGCACAGATACGCAGTATTTT.

This clone came up once. The rearrangement uses TRBV2 and TRBJ2-6; tentatively, D is TRBD1 (5 bases). The CDR3 runs to 15 residues. V shed 8 bases and J shed 2 bases, with 13 bases lying between them. Germline V CDR1 and CDR2: SNHLY, FYNNEI. CDR3 sequence reads: CASGQGMTGANVLTF. Written as DNA, the CDR3 is TGTGCCAGCGGGCAGGGTATGACTGGGGCCAACGTCCTGACTTTC. Combining the CDR3 with reference TRBV2 and TRBJ2-6 gives the whole variable domain EPEVTQTPSHQVTQMGQEVILRCVPISNHLYFYWYRQILGQKVEFLVSFYNNEISEKSEIFDDQFSVERPDGSNFTLKIRSTKLEDSAMYFCASGQGMTGANVLTFGAGSRLTVL.

The chain uses TRBV7-2 and TRBJ1-1; tentative D call: TRBD1 (5 bases). CDR3 length equals 14 residues. V was cut by 5 bases and J by 2 bases, with 12 bases left in between. The germline gives CDR1 SGHTA, CDR2 FQGNSA. CDR3 nucleotide sequence: TGTGCCAGCAGCCTAAACGGGGGAAACACTGAAGCTTTCTTT. It encodes CASSLNGGNTEAFF.

The chain is built from TRBV7-2 and TRBJ1-4, with a weak D call TRBD1 (5 bases). The CDR3 contains 17 residues. The germline CDR1 and CDR2 sequences are SGHTA and FQGNSA. The V end was cut by 5 bases, the J end by 6 bases, with 22 bases between. The CDR3 DNA follows: TGTGCCAGCAGCCACCTTGGTTACGCGGGGGGTGATGAAAAACTGTTTTTT. Its protein is CASSHLGYAGGDEKLFF.

V usage is TRBV14 and J usage is TRBJ1-4, with 11 bases matching TRBD1. The CDR3 is made up of 16 amino acids. CDR1 is SGHDN, CDR2 FVKESK, per germline. Trimming at V came to 4 bases and at J to 3 bases, leaving 4 bases not matched to a gene. The CDR3 region has the DNA TGTGCCAGCAGCCCGGGACAGGGGGTAGCTAATGAAAAACTGTTTTTT. Protein sequence: CASSPGQGVANEKLFF.

This rearrangement joins TRBV7-9 to TRBJ1-2; no clear D. Germline CDR1 reads SEHNR; CDR2 reads FQNEAQ (reference sequence). CDR3 length: 13 residues. V lost 5 bases and J 4 bases, leaving 11 bases between the germline ends. CDR3 amino acids: CASSPSAGYGYTF. The DNA for the CDR3 is TGTGCCAGCAGCCCCTCGGCGGGCTATGGCTACACCTTC.

This chain links TRBV19 with TRBJ1-2; D uncertain. Trimming stripped 3 bases from V and 3 bases from J, with 8 bases between. This CDR3 region has 13 residues. Germline CDR1 reads LNHDA; CDR2 reads SQIVND (reference sequence). CDR3 region: CASSIGRDYGYTF. CDR3 in DNA: TGTGCCAGTAGTATTGGACGGGACTATGGCTACACCTTC.

The V and J genes are TRBV5-4 and TRBJ2-7, with 8 bases identical to TRBD1. Germline V CDR1 and CDR2: SGHNT, YYREEE (reference sequence). The V gene end was trimmed by 2 bases and the J gene end by 2 bases; junction bases not matched to a gene: 9. This CDR3 is built from 16 residues. CDR3 nucleotide sequence: TGTGCCAGCAGCTTTGGAGTGGACAGGGTAGCCTACGAGCAGTACTTC. It encodes CASSFGVDRVAYEQYF. Full variable domain (rest looked up from reference TRBV5-4 and TRBJ2-7): ETGVTQSPTHLIKTRGQQVTLRCSSQSGHNTVSWYQQALGQGPQFIFQYYREEENGRGNFPPRFSGLQFPNYSSELNVNALELDDSALYLCASSFGVDRVAYEQYFGPGTRLTVT.

The CDR3 region has the DNA TGTGCCAGCAGCGTGACTCTAGGGATGGATTCACCCCTCCACTTT. Protein sequence: CASSVTLGMDSPLHF. The V call is TRBV9, the J call TRBJ1-6; no definite D call. Germline CDR1 and CDR2: SGDLS and YYNGEE. The CDR3 covers 15 residues. Trimming removed 2 bases from V and 8 bases from J, with 14 bases in between.